This T cell receptor beta chain is drawn from a study of shared clonotypes between healthy human individuals. As for the study in general: Three plates each covered CD4 naive and memory; CD8 naive two, CD8 memory one.

Regarding the study as a whole: Naive subsets usually exceeded memory subsets in estimated richness.

The ends lost 7 bases at V and 2 bases at J; junction bases unmatched: 7. Germline V gene lookup returns CDR1 SGHRS and CDR2 YFSETQ. The CDR3 has 14 amino acids. Of note for this clone: The antigen remains unidentified.

Only in-frame clones appear in the TCRdb table, and some are missing; sequencing was by immunoSEQ multiplex PCR. The table has 1,500,000 or so clones, approximately 98.5% seen once; the top ten hold 0.36%. This receptor was taken from a man aged 25-45 years in good health. V usage is TRBV5-1 and J usage is TRBJ2-5; 8 nucleotides agree with TRBD2. Material for sequencing was naive CD4+ T cells sorted from blood. As for subset: CD45RA+ positively selected. The CDR3 DNA follows: TGCGCCAGCCGCAAACTAGCGGCTCAAGAGACCCAGTACTTC. This gives the protein CASRKLAAQETQYF.